The 5 T cell receptor beta chains given below trace back to one sample, sequenced in a study of shared clonotypes between healthy human individuals. The method was immunoSEQ multiplex PCR; TCRdb's version includes in-frame clones alone and lacks a portion of them. Among 2 million to 2.5 million clones listed, roughly 91% were seen once. Naive CD8 cells, CD45RO-negative and positively selected for CCR7, excluded terminally differentiated effector memory CD45RA+ cells. Material for sequencing was naive CD8+ T cells from PBMCs. The receptors derive from a man aged 18 to 30 in good health. Some clones in this sample may be carry-over from other donors' samples.

The chain joins TRBV6-6 to TRBJ2-7; either TRBD1 or TRBD2 may fit D (5 bases each). The germline V and J ends were trimmed by 8 bases and 2 bases, with 22 bases remaining between them. Germline CDR1 is MNHNY and CDR2 is SVGAGI (reference sequence). The CDR3 loop spans 16 amino acids. The CDR3 reads CASGGFSLAGPYEQYF. Written as DNA, the CDR3 is TGTGCCAGCGGGGGATTTTCCCTGGCGGGTCCCTACGAGCAGTACTTC.

The table lists this clone with a few counts. The chain recombines TRBV7-8 with TRBJ2-2, with 13 bases lining up with TRBD2. CDR3 length equals 15 residues. Germline-derived CDR1 and CDR2 are SGHVS and FQNEAQ. Trimming took 5 bases from V and 5 from J; bases not matched to a gene: 2. The CDR3 DNA reads TGTGCCAGCAGCCCGACTAGCGGGAGGACCGGGGAGCTGTTTTTT. Its translation: CASSPTSGRTGELFF.

V is TRBV27 and J is TRBJ2-1; 7 nucleotides align to TRBD2. The V gene's germline CDR1 is MNHEY and CDR2 SMNVEV (reference sequence). Losses at the gene ends were 4 bases for V and 8 bases for J; bases not matched to a gene: 17. The CDR3 runs 17 residues. The CDR3 protein is CASSWILAGGAGDEQFF. The CDR3 DNA is TGTGCCAGCAGTTGGATCTTAGCGGGTGGGGCCGGTGATGAGCAGTTCTTC.

The CDR3 sequence is CASRPDGYYEQYF. CDR3 DNA: TGTGCCAGCAGGCCCGACGGTTACTACGAGCAGTACTTC. This sequence joins TRBV28 and TRBJ2-7; D uncertain. The CDR3 covers 13 residues. The V gene's germline CDR1 is MDHEN and CDR2 SYDVKM. V was shortened by 6 bases and J by 3 bases, with 12 bases between the two germline ends.

This clone was seen a single time. The rearrangement uses TRBV10-3 and TRBJ2-2; weak D call: TRBD1 (6 bases). The germline V and J ends were trimmed by 6 bases and 0 bases, with 17 bases remaining between them. The CDR3 consists of 17 residues. Germline CDR1 ENHRY, CDR2 SYGVKD. CDR3 loop: CAIRESLTGANTGELFF. CDR3 DNA sequence: TGTGCCATCAGGGAGAGCCTGACAGGCGCGAACACCGGGGAGCTGTTTTTT.